This T cell receptor beta chain was found in a study of cytotoxic CD8 clonotypes in ibrutinib-treated CLL. Study-level background: Results showed some 25 partial and 2 complete responses; following median 68 months, 14 remained remitted, approximately 12 advanced. Study-wide points: Measured clonality at baseline was greater than in age-matched healthy donors and tracked with circulating CD8+ T-cell counts. Rare overall, public clonotypes shrank or held steady under therapy.

This clone was detected once. What it binds is unknown. Depth targeted 1 in 200,000 to 1 in 1 million T cells, averaging 10x coverage per clonotype. Assay used: immunoSEQ multiplex PCR; TCRdb lists only in-frame clones, some missing. Of roughly 50,000 clones in the sample, around 52% were seen once. The sample consisted of PBMCs, taken after 24 months of ibrutinib treatment. This receptor was obtained from a human donor with chronic lymphocytic leukemia.

CDR3 bases: TGTGCCAGCAGCCTAGGACAGGCCAGGGGCACAGATACGCAGTATTTT. It is translated as CASSLGQARGTDTQYF. The chain is built from TRBV7-6 and TRBJ2-3; 7 bases map to TRBD1. Per the germline V gene, CDR1 is SGHVS and CDR2 is FNYEAQ. This CDR3 region has 16 residues. Germline trimming cut 5 bases from V and 1 base from J; bases unmatched to any gene: 9.